This entry describes one TCR beta chain. This sample stems from a study of T cell changes during pregnancy in multiple sclerosis. There are 14 residues in the CDR3. CDR1 SGHRS and CDR2 YFSETQ come from the germline V gene. V gave up 2 bases and J gave up 5 bases; unmatched junction bases: 5. TCRdb's table, derived via immunoSEQ multiplex PCR, lists solely in-frame clones and lacks some. The table lists 49,000 or so clones, around 94% of them singletons. This chain links TRBV5-1 with TRBJ2-3; 7 positions match TRBD1. This TCR was sampled from a female donor in good health, enrolled as a control in a pregnancy study. The specimen comprised CD4+ T cells from peripheral blood mononuclear cells, sampled in the second trimester of pregnancy. In DNA, the CDR3 is TGCGCCAGCAGCTTACGACAGGGTGAAGATACGCAGTATTTT. It specifies CASSLRQGEDTQYF.